This record looks at one T cell receptor beta chain sequence and its context. Which antigen it targets is not known. No base quality values were provided; no much bigger clone lies one nucleotide off. The CDR3 contains 12 residues, cysteine and phenylalanine counted. Only the CDR3 portion is preserved as DNA: 36 bases, with reading frame beginning at the first base. CDR1 and CDR2 are drawn from the germline V gene: WSHSY, SAAADI. V was cut back by 7 bases and J by 3 bases, leaving a gap of 7 bases between them. This specimen belongs to a study of blood T cell repertoires in COVID-19 (dated by TCRdb to the early 2020s). As for the study more broadly: The collaborator samples originated in the United States, Italy and Spain and spanned the acute and convalescent phases of COVID-19. The material from the prospective study consisted of cDNA or gDNA derived from T cells, B-cell-depleted T cells, or PBMCs. A freely available public database, intended as a resource for researchers studying the immune response to SARS-CoV-2, is where the repertoires were released. A de-identified subject ID, COVID-19 status, age in years and sex were almost always included in the sample metadata. The dataset comprised deeply sampled blood TCRbeta repertoires from subjects exposed to, actively infected with, or recovered from COVID-19. The samples were drawn from the first 160 participants of the ongoing ImmuneRACE study and from over 950 subjects provided by 6 global collaborators. HLA class I and class II types, where available, came from metadata supplied by the sample provider rather than from assay-based typing.

TCRbeta CDR3 regions were amplified from genomic DNA by means of the immunoSEQ Assay, a bias-controlled multiplex PCR. The authors processed their data as follows. The number of nucleated cells in each sample was estimated from the amplification of reference gene primers within the assay. To quantify the absolute abundance of each unique TCRbeta CDR3 rearrangement, sequence reads were collapsed and filtered. For each sample, productive Simpson clonality was calculated as the square root of Simpson's diversity index across productive rearrangements. TCRdb took over this immuneACCESS table, retaining in-frame rearrangements with V and J assigned. Such tables are incomplete; in checked studies, under half of the missing clones stem from an unresolved V gene, and the remainder is unexplained. V and J calls and clone size are given by that table; D and trimming were obtained from the DNA. This sample is represented by some 150,000 clones; around 83% of them were singletons. The leading ten clones occupy 25% to 35% of the sample.

Study-wide findings and limitations: The amount of clinical and demographic metadata varied by source and participant and was provided uncurated.

Whole blood was collected in K2EDTA tubes by collaborating institutions according to the institutions' own protocols. For TCRbeta analysis, collaborator samples were shipped as frozen whole blood, as isolated PBMCs, or as DNA extracted from either sample type. The sample consisted of peripheral blood. This clonotype was obtained from a woman aged 55 to 70 with acute or convalescent COVID-19. The chain is made from TRBV10-2 and TRBJ1-5; no D gene call is confident. The base sequence is TGCGCCAGCACTTCCCTCAATCAGCCCCAGCATTTT. Protein translation: CASTSLNQPQHF.